The source of this T cell receptor beta chain is a study of beta chain features in type 1 diabetes (dated 2018 in TCRdb). Regarding the complete study: Mean age, gender distribution, total cell number and subset yield were not different between patients and healthy donors. A total of roughly 100 million sorted cells were examined across all samples, and the number of cells per subset was strongly correlated with RNA yield. Naive and central memory subsets were obtained from all 30 or so donors, but regulatory and stem cell-like memory subsets were isolated from only 8 patients and 8 healthy donors. The study compared the TCRB repertoires of sorted circulating CD4+ T cell subsets in recently diagnosed type 1 diabetes patients with those in matched healthy donors. General study outcomes and caveats: Shorter templates might be favored by PCR, yet because patient and control samples were amplified and corrected together, any such skew would affect both groups equally. At VDJ recombination sites, patients with type 1 diabetes made fewer insertions and deleted more nucleotides, a pattern implying thymic rearrangement abnormalities. Because small numbers of individuals were included in the HLA sub-analyses, any influence of HLA type on TCRB rearrangement was left unresolved. In all four CD4+ subsets, TCRB CDR3 length was moderately but significantly shorter in type 1 diabetes patients. Naive, central memory and regulatory TCRB repertoires appeared more similar among patients than among healthy donors. Because cDNA rather than genomic DNA was sequenced, highly expressing activated cells could have been over-represented, although no difference in activation and CD3 levels was found between groups.

From each donor, a single peripheral blood sample of approximately 110 mL on average was drawn into heparinised tubes. Naive, central memory, regulatory and stem cell-like memory CD4+ T cells were sorted on a BD FACSAria II using a panel including CD45RO, CCR7, CD25, CD127, CD95 and CD27. All sorted populations exceeded 95% purity. Right away, PBMCs were isolated by Lymphoprep density gradient centrifugation and were stained directly, with no culture step. So that batch effects would be minimized, each experiment stained and sorted samples in pairs, pairing one healthy donor with one patient. The entire isolated RNA was reverse transcribed using the High Capacity cDNA Reverse Transcription Kit, and thus expressed TCRB transcripts were sequenced. Naive, central memory and regulatory T cell samples underwent deep immunoSEQ sequencing, averaging around 3.7 million total reads per sample. After sorted cells were lysed in RLT buffer, RNA was extracted with DNase-treated RNeasy Micro or Mini kits, with the choice depending on cell number. To prevent cross-contamination, each cell subset was processed individually, whereas patient and healthy donor samples were processed jointly. TCRB sequences were amplified from cDNA with the immunoSEQ multiplex PCR, producing 87-bp fragments spanning the CDR3 region. The amplicons were sequenced using the Illumina HiSeq platform. The authors' pipeline ran thus. Synthetic template baselines were used to correct PCR bias computationally, reads within Hamming distance 2 were collapsed together, and singletons that could not be merged were discarded. Reads were aligned against IMGT so that V, D and J genes, CDR3 length and insertions or deletions at six rearrangement sites could be assigned. Clonotype counts were normalized to sorted cell number within each subset before computing true diversity and Gini coefficients with the tcR R package. The overlap coefficient, calculated on TCRB nucleotide sequences, was used to quantify repertoire sharing. This immuneACCESS table, as held by TCRdb, lists in-frame sequences with V and J called but not all clones. Of the missing ones, under half trace to an unresolved V gene in checked studies; the others have no known cause. D and trimming come from the DNA, and the V and J calls and clone size come from that table. This sample is represented by about 340,000 clones; around 9% of them were singletons. Around 1% of the sample is taken by the ten largest.

Of note for this clone: Its recognized antigen is unknown. The sample holds no much larger clone one base away, and base qualities are not on file.

V was cut back by 6 bases and J by 2 bases, leaving a gap of 10 bases between them. Based on the germline V gene, the CDR1 and CDR2 sequences are SGHTA and FQGNSA. Reading from cysteine to phenylalanine, the CDR3 counts 13 amino acids. The kept DNA is CDR3 alone, 39 bases in frame from the first base. What was sequenced was central memory CD4+ T cells from blood. The rearranged chain carries TRBV7-2 and TRBJ1-1; the D gene identity is not certain. The TCR originated in a man younger than 45 with type 1 diabetes. The DNA sequence is given as TGTGCCAGCAGTCAATATCAAAACACTGAAGCTTTCTTT. The encoded protein is CASSQYQNTEAFF.